A single TCR beta chain is shown here with its context. It has no known antigen specificity. There are no base qualities to consult, and no much larger clone falls within one base. Healthy HIV-negative adults with no recently reported acute infections or vaccinations were included as donors. Every donor was a Caucasian adult living in Nashville, Tennessee, USA. For unsorted samples, 96 million or so PBMCs were counted, and genomic DNA was extracted using the QIAamp DNA Blood Mini kit. Blood was obtained by leukapheresis, after which PBMCs were separated by Ficoll-Histopaque density gradient centrifugation and cryopreserved in liquid nitrogen vapor phase. TCR CDR3 regions were amplified from genomic DNA by multiplex PCR using the deep immunoSEQ assay. For each cell subset, the extracted genomic DNA was distributed evenly across all wells of several immunoSEQ 96-well plates, and each plate served as one replicate. For unsorted PBMC, roughly 300 ng of genomic DNA, equivalent to around 30,000 T cell genomes, went into each replicate PCR. Ten immunoSEQ deep assay plates were used to sequence the unsorted PBMC genomic DNA. The purified libraries were quantified using a Qubit 3.0 fluorometer, sized with a Bioanalyzer 2100, and then quantified again using the KAPA Library Quantification kit. Every immunoSEQ 96-well plate was sequenced on a separate single-read 150-cycle Illumina NextSeq 550 flow cell. The study's own analysis went as follows. Because the immunoSEQ output included only junctional sequences and no quality scores, the filtering could not be the same as the filtering used for full-length reads. Sequences were annotated with PyIR, a Python wrapper for IgBLAST v1.9, using IMGT germline references to assign V/J genes and CDR3. Reads were removed for weak V/J assignments (E-value above 1e-6), missing CDR3, stop codons, out-of-frame junctions, or ambiguous translated residues. V3J clonotypes were defined by identical inferred V gene, J gene, and CDR3 amino acid sequence. Percentage overlap between repertoires was calculated by dividing the number of shared unique clonotypes by the size of the smaller repertoire. Repertoire richness was assessed with RTK rarefaction, the Chao1 estimator, and Recon v2.1 estimates of unobserved clonotypes. The table comes from immuneACCESS by way of TCRdb, which keeps in-frame sequences with V and J called. Part of the clones is missing from these tables; in studies checked, under half for an unresolved V gene and the rest for unknown reasons. V, J and clone size are taken as reported in that table, and D and trimming were inferred from the DNA itself. Recorded for this sample are about 510,000 clones; about 79% of them occurred a single time. The ten largest clonotypes hold around 12% of the sample.

This record comes from a study of shared clonotypes between healthy human individuals (dated by TCRdb to the early 2020s). Describing the broader study: Three men and a couple of women, aged 18 to 49 years, made up the cohort. To estimate repertoire size and how much clonotype sharing occurs between individuals, the study deeply sequenced the blood TCR repertoires of five healthy adults. To increase sequencing depth and limit assay-specific biases, different laboratories used diverse techniques to prepare libraries and sequence TCR repertoires. Each donor's leukapheresis produced roughly between about 0.9 and 9.5 billion PBMCs. Beyond this particular receptor, the publication reports: Because the study included a small number of donors, the genetic and exposure-history diversity represented was limited. Based on pairwise subsampling, the degree of clonotype sharing among donors was expected to be affected by sequencing depth. Sampling was restricted to blood, and TCR repertoires in tissues likely differ from the TCR repertoires found in blood.

Cut back by 5 bases and 5 bases, the V and J ends lie 12 bases apart. The CDR1 and CDR2 encoded by the germline V gene are SNHLY and FYNNEI. Its CDR3 holds 13 amino acids, cysteine through phenylalanine. This entry keeps only the CDR3 DNA: 39 bases, framed from base 1. The sequenced sample consisted of PBMCs. Here the chain combines TRBV2 and TRBJ2-5; the D gene assignment is perhaps TRBD1 or TRBD2, with each matching 5 bases. The sequence derives from a woman between 35 and 50 years old in good health. Some clones in this sample may be carry-over from other donors' samples. DNA sequence: TGTGCCAGCAGTAGGACGGGACGGGAGACCCAGTACTTC. Translated, it gives CASSRTGRETQYF.